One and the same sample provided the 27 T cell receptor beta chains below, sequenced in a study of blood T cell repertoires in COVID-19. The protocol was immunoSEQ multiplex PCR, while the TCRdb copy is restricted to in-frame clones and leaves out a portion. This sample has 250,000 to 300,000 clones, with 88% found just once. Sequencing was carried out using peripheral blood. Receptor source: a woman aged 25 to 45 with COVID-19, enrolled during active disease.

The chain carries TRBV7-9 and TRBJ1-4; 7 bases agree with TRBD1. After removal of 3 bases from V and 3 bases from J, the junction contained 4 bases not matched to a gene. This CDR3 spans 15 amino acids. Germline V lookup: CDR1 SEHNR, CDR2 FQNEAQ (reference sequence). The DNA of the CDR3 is TGTGCCAGCAGCTTTACAGGGACAGCTAATGAAAAACTGTTTTTT. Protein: CASSFTGTANEKLFF.

The CDR3 region is CASSLDPGPYEQYF. For the CDR3, the DNA is TGTGCCAGCAGCTTAGATCCAGGTCCCTACGAGCAGTACTTC. The chain is built from TRBV7-6 and TRBJ2-7; D unresolved. V lost 1 base and J lost 2, with 9 bases in between. This CDR3 has 14 amino acids. Germline V lookup: CDR1 SGHVS, CDR2 FNYEAQ. Full variable domain (rest looked up from reference TRBV7-6 and TRBJ2-7): GAGVSQSPRYKVTKRGQDVALRCDPISGHVSLYWYRQALGQGPEFLTYFNYEAQQDKSGLPNDRFSAERPEGSISTLTIQRTEQRDSAMYRCASSLDPGPYEQYFGPGTRLTVT.

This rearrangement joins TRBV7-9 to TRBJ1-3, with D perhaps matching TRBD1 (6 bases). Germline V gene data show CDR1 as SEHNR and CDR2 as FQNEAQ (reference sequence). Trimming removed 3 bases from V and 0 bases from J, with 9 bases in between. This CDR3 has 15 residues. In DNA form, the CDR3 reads TGTGCCAGCAGCTTTGGACAGAGCTCTGGAAACACCATATATTTT. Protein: CASSFGQSSGNTIYF.

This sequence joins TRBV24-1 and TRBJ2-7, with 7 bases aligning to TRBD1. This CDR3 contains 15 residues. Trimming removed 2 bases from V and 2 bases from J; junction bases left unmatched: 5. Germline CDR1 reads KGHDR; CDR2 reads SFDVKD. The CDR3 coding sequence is TGTGCCACCAGTGATTCGGGACAGAACCCCTACGAGCAGTACTTC. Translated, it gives CATSDSGQNPYEQYF.

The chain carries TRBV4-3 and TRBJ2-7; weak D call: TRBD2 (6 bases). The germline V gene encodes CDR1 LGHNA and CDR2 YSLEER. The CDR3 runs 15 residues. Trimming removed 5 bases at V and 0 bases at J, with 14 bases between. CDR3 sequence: CASSIDRGSSYEQYF. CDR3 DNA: TGCGCCAGCAGCATTGACCGGGGGAGCTCCTACGAGCAGTACTTC.

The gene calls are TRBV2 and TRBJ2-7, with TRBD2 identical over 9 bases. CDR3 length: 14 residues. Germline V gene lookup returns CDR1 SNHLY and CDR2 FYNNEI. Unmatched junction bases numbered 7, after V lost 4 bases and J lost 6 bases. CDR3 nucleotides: TGTGCCAGCAGTGCGGGGACTAGCTGGAGCGAGCAGTACTTC. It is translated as CASSAGTSWSEQYF.

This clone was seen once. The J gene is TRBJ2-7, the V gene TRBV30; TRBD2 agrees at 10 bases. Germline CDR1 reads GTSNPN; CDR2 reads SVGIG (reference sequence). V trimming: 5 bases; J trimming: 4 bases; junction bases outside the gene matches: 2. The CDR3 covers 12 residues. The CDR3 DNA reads TGTGCCTGGTCTAGCGGGAGTTACGAGCAGTACTTC. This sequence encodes CAWSSGSYEQYF.

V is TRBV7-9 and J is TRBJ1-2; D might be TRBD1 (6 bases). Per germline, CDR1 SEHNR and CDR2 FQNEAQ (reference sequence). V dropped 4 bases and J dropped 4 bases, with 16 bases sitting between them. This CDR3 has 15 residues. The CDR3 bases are TGTGCCAGCAGCTCCGGGAACAGGGTGGGCTATGGCTACACCTTC. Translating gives CASSSGNRVGYGYTF.

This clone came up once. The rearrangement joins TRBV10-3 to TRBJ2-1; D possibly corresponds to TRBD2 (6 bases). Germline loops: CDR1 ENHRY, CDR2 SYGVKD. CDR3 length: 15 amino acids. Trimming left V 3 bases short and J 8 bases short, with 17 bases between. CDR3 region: CAISDGSVGFDEQFF. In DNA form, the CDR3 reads TGTGCCATCAGTGACGGGAGCGTCGGCTTCGATGAGCAGTTCTTC.

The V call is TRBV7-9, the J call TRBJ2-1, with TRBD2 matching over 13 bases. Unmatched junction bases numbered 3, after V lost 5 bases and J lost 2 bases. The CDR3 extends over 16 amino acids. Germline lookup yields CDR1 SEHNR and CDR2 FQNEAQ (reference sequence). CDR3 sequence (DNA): TGTGCCAGCAGCGCACTAGCGGGAGGGCCCTACAATGAGCAGTTCTTC. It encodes CASSALAGGPYNEQFF.

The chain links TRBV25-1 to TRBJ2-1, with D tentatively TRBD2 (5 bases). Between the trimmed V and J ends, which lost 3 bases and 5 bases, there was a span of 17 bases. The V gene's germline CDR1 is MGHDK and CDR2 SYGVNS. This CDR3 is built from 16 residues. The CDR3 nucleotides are TGTGCCAGCAGTGATTTCGAGAGGGCCAGCGACAATGAGCAGTTCTTC. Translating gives CASSDFERASDNEQFF.

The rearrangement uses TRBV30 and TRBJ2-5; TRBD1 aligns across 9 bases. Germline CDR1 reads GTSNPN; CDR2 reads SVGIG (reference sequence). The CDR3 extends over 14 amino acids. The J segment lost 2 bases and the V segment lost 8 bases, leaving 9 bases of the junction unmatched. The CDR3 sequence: CAGGAGQGQETQYF. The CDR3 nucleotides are TGTGCCGGAGGGGCGGGACAGGGTCAAGAGACCCAGTACTTC.

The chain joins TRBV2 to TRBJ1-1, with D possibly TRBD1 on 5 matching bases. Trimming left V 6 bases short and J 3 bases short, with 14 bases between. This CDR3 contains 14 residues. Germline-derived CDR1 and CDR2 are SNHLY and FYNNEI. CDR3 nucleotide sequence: TGTGCCAGCAGCAGTCGGGGGGAGGACACTGAAGCTTTCTTT. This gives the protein CASSSRGEDTEAFF.

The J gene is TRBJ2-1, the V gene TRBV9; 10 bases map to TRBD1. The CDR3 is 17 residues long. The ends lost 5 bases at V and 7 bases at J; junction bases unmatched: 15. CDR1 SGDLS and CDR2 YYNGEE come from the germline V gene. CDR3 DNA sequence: TGTGCCAGCAGTGCTAGGCCGGGACAGGGGCTTAAAAATGAGCAGTTCTTC. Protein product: CASSARPGQGLKNEQFF.

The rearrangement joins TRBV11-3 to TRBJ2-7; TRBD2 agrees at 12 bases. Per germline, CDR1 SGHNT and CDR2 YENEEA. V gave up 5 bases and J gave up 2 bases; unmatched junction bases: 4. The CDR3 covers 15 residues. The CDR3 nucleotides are TGTGCCAGCAGCATGGGACTAGCGGGCCCCTACGAGCAGTACTTC. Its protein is CASSMGLAGPYEQYF.

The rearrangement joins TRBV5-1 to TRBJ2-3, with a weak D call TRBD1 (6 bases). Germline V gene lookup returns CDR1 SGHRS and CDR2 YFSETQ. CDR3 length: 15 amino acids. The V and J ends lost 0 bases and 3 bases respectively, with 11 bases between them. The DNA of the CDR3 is TGCGCCAGCAGCTTGGTCGGACAGAGGACAGATACGCAGTATTTT. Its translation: CASSLVGQRTDTQYF.

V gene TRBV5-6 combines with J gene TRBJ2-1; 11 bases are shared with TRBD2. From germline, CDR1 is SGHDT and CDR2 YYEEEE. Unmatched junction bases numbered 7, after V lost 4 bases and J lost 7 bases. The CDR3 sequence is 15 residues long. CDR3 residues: CASSLTSGRANEQFF. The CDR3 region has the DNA TGTGCCAGCAGCCTCACTAGCGGGAGAGCGAATGAGCAGTTCTTC. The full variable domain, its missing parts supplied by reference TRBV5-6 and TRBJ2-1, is DAGVTQSPTHLIKTRGQQVTLRCSPKSGHDTVSWYQQALGQGPQFIFQYYEEEERQRGNFPDRFSGHQFPNYSSELNVNALLLGDSALYLCASSLTSGRANEQFFGPGTRLTVL.

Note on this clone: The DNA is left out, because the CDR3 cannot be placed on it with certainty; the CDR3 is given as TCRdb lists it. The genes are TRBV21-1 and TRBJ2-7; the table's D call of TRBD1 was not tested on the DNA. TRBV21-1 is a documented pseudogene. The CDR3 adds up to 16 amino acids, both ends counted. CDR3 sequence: CASSKVGQGAYYEQYF.

The CDR3 spells CASSFQGVGANVLTF. The CDR3 bases are TGCGCCAGCAGCTTCCAAGGGGTTGGGGCCAACGTCCTGACTTTC. The rearrangement links TRBV5-1 to TRBJ2-6; D is perhaps TRBD1 (5 bases). CDR1 is SGHRS, CDR2 YFSETQ, per germline. Trimming cost V 2 bases and J 3 bases, with 9 bases left between them. The CDR3 has 15 amino acids.

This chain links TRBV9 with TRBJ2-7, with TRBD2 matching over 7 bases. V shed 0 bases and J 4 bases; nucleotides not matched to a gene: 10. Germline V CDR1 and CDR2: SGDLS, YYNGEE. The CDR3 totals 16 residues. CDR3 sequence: CASSVAGGYSLYEQYF. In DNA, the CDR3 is TGTGCCAGCAGCGTAGCGGGAGGCTACTCCTTGTACGAGCAGTACTTC. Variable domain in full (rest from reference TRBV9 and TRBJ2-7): DSGVTQTPKHLITATGQRVTLRCSPRSGDLSVYWYQQSLDQGLQFLIQYYNGEERAKGNILERFSAQQFPDLHSELNLSSLELGDSALYFCASSVAGGYSLYEQYFGPGTRLTVT.

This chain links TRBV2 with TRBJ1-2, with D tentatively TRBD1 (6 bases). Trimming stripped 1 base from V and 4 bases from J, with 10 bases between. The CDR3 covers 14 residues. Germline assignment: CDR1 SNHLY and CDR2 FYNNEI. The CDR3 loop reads CASSEERGSYGYTF. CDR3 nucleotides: TGTGCCAGCAGTGAAGAGAGGGGGTCCTATGGCTACACCTTC.

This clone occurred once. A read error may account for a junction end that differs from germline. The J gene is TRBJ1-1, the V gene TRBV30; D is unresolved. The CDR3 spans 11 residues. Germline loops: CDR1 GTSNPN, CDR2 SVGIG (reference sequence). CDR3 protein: CAWGVTPRAFF. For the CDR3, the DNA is TGTGCCTGGGGTGTTACCCCGAGGGCTTTCTTT.

In DNA, the CDR3 is TGTGCCAGCAGCCCGGTCACGGGACAGGTGACCTACGAGCAGTACTTC. It specifies CASSPVTGQVTYEQYF. The V gene is TRBV4-2, the J gene TRBJ2-7; 8 positions match TRBD1. Germline lookup yields CDR1 LGHNA and CDR2 YNFKEQ. The CDR3 sequence is 16 residues long. V trimming: 4 bases; J trimming: 2 bases; junction bases outside the gene matches: 10.

CDR3 sequence reads: CASSRGGGEKLFF. CDR3 in DNA: TGTGCCAGCAGTAGGGGAGGTGGCGAAAAACTGTTTTTT. The chain is built from TRBV6-5 and TRBJ1-4, with D perhaps TRBD1 (5 bases). V lost 5 bases and J 8 bases, leaving 12 bases between the germline ends. CDR1 is MNHEY, CDR2 SVGAGI, per germline. CDR3 length: 13 residues.

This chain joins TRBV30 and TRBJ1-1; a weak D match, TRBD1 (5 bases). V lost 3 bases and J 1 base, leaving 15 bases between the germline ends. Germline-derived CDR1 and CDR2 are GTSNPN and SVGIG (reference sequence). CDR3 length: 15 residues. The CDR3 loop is CAWRIWRGRNTEAFF. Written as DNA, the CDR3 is TGTGCCTGGAGGATTTGGCGGGGGAGGAACACTGAAGCTTTCTTT.

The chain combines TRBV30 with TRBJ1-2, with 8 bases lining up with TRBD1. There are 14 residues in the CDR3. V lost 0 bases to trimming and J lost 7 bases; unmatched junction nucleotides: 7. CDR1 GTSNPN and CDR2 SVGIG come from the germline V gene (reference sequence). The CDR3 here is CAWSVDRGIGGYTF. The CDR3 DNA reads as TGTGCCTGGAGTGTTGACAGGGGAATTGGTGGCTACACCTTC.

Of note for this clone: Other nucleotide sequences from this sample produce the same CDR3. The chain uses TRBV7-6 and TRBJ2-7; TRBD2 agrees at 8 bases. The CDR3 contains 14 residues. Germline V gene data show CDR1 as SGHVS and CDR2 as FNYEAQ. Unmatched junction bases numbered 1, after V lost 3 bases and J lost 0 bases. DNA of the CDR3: TGTGCCAGCAGCTTGGCGGGAGGCTCCTACGAGCAGTACTTC. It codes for CASSLAGGSYEQYF.